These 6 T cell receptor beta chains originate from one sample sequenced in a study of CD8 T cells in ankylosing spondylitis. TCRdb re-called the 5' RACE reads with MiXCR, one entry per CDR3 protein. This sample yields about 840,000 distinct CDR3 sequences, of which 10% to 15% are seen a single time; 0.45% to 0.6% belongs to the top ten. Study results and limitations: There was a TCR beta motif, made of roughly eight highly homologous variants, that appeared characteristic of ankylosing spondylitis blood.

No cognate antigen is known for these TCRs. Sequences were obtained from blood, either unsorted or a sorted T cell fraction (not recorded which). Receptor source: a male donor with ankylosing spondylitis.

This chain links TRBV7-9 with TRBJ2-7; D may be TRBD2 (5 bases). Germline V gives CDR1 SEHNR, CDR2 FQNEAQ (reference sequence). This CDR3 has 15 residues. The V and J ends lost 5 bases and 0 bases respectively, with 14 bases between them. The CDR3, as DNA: TGTGCCAGCAGCCGTGTACGGGGAAGCTCCTACGAGCAGTACTTC. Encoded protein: CASSRVRGSSYEQYF.

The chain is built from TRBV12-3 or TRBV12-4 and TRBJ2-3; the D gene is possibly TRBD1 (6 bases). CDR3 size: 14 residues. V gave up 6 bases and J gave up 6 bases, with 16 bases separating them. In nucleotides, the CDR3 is TGTGCCAGCAGCAAAGCTACCGGACAGGATACGCAGTATTTT. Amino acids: CASSKATGQDTQYF.

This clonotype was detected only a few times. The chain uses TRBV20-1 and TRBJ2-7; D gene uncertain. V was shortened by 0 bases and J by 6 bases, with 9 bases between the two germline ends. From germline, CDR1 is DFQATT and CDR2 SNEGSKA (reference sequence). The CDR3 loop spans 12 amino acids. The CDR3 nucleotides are TGCAGTGCTAGAGAGGGCCCGGTCGAGCAGTACTTC. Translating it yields CSAREGPVEQYF.

In DNA form, the CDR3 reads TGTGCCAGCAGCTTAATAAGGGGGCTGGATGGCTACACCTTC. It yields the protein CASSLIRGLDGYTF. The rearrangement joins TRBV7-8 to TRBJ1-2; 7 bases align to TRBD1. CDR1 is SGHVS, CDR2 FQNEAQ, per germline. This CDR3 region has 14 residues. With 2 bases clipped from V and 6 bases from J, the junction kept 6 bases outside the gene matches.

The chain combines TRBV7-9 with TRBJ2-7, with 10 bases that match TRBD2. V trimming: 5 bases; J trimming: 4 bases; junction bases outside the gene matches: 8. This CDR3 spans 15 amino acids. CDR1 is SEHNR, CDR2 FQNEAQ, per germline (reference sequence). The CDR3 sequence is CASSLGTSERYEQYF. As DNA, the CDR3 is TGTGCCAGCAGCCTCGGGACTAGCGAGAGATACGAGCAGTACTTC.

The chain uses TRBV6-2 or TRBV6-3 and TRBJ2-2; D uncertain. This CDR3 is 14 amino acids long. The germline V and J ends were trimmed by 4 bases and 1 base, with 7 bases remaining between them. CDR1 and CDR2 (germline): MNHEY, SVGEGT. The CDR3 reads CASSLLLNTGELFF. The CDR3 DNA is TGTGCCAGCAGTTTGCTTTTGAACACCGGGGAGCTGTTTTTT.